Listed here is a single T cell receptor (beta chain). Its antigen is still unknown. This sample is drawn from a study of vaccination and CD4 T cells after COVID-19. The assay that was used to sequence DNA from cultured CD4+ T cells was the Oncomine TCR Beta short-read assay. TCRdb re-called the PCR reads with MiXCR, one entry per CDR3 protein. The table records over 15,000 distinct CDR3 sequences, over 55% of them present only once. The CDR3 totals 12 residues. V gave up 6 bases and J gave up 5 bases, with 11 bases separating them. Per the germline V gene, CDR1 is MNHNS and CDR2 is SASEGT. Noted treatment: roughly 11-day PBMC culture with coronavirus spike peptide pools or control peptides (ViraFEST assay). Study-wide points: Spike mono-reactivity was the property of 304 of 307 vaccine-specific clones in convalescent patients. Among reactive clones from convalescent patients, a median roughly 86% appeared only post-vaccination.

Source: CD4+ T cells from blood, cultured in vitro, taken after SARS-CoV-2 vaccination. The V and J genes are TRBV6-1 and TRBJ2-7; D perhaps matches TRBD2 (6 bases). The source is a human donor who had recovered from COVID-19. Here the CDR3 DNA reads TGTGCCAGCAGGAACAGGAGGGACGAGCAGTACTTC. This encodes CASRNRRDEQYF.